What follows are 24 T cell receptor beta chains derived from one specimen sequenced in a study of T cells in lung cancer brain metastases. Data came from immunoSEQ multiplex PCR; TCRdb stores just in-frame clones and leaves some out. In the table there are about 4,800 clones, approximately 90% of which are singletons. Sequenced sample: tumor tissue from the primary lung tumor. These receptors all come from a woman in her fifties or sixties with non-small cell lung cancer.

V gene TRBV6-1 combines with J gene TRBJ2-5; TRBD2 matches at 11 bases. Germline V gene sequence: CDR1 MNHNS, CDR2 SASEGT. The CDR3 has 14 amino acids. V gave up 7 bases and J gave up 4 bases; unmatched junction bases: 5. In DNA, the CDR3 is TGTGCCAGCAAGGGTAGCGGGAGGGGAGAGACCCAGTACTTC. Protein product: CASKGSGRGETQYF.

The chain joins TRBV5-4 to TRBJ2-3; TRBD2 aligns across 10 bases. V trimming: 0 bases; J trimming: 5 bases; junction bases outside the gene matches: 6. In germline, CDR1 is SGHNT, CDR2 YYREEE (reference sequence). The CDR3 contains 16 residues. The CDR3 spells CASSLVAGGSLDTQYF. In nucleotides, the CDR3 is TGTGCCAGCAGCTTGGTAGCGGGAGGTAGTTTAGATACGCAGTATTTT.

V is TRBV10-2 and J is TRBJ1-5, with D possibly being TRBD1 (5 bases). The ends were cut back, 8 bases at V and 0 bases at J, with 11 bases in the middle. CDR1 is WSHSY and CDR2 is SAAADI in the germline V gene. The CDR3 loop spans 14 amino acids. The CDR3: CASAMTDSNQPQHF. As DNA, the CDR3 is TGCGCCAGCGCGATGACAGATAGCAATCAGCCCCAGCATTTT.

This chain uses TRBV7-3 with TRBJ2-3, with D hard to call. Germline lookup yields CDR1 SGHTA and CDR2 FQGTGA. CDR3 size: 15 residues. Between the trimmed V and J ends, which lost 5 bases and 2 bases, there was a span of 14 bases. CDR3 sequence (DNA): TGTGCCAGCAGCCTAGGCCCCCACTCCACAGATACGCAGTATTTT. Protein product: CASSLGPHSTDTQYF.

The chain couples TRBV19 to TRBJ2-1; 8 positions match TRBD2. Germline CDR1 reads LNHDA; CDR2 reads SQIVND (reference sequence). V lost 3 bases, J lost 8 bases, and 9 bases stayed unmatched. The CDR3 contains 15 residues. The DNA for the CDR3 is TGTGCCAGTAGTATTTCAACGGGAGGGCGCCATGAGCAGTTCTTC. This encodes CASSISTGGRHEQFF.

This chain connects TRBV7-2 to TRBJ2-3; possible D gene TRBD2, 6 bases. CDR3 length equals 14 residues. Trimming stripped 5 bases from V and 4 bases from J, with 13 bases between. Per germline, CDR1 SGHTA and CDR2 FQGNSA. CDR3 protein: CASSPGLPPDTQYF. The CDR3, as DNA: TGTGCCAGCAGCCCTGGACTACCGCCAGATACGCAGTATTTT.

There are a few counts of this clone. The chain recombines TRBV10-3 with TRBJ1-1; no firm D call. Germline CDR1 and CDR2: ENHRY and SYGVKD. The CDR3 is made up of 13 amino acids. V was clipped by 3 bases and J by 2 bases, with 7 bases between them. CDR3 residues: CAISDLFNTEAFF. As DNA, the CDR3 is TGTGCCATCAGTGACTTGTTTAACACTGAAGCTTTCTTT.

The rearrangement uses TRBV30 and TRBJ2-7; no reliable D call. V was trimmed by 2 bases and J by 3 bases, leaving 5 bases between them. This CDR3 contains 11 residues. From germline, CDR1 is GTSNPN and CDR2 SVGIG (reference sequence). The CDR3: CAWSLNYEQYV. CDR3 DNA sequence: TGTGCCTGGAGTCTGAACTACGAGCAGTACGTC.

The rearrangement links TRBV7-3 to TRBJ1-1; the D is unclear. This CDR3 region has 13 residues. CDR1 is SGHTA and CDR2 is FQGTGA in the germline V gene. V was trimmed by 4 bases and J by 1 base, leaving 7 bases between them. The CDR3 spells CASSSGRNTEAFF. CDR3 in DNA: TGTGCCAGCAGCTCAGGAAGGAACACTGAAGCTTTCTTT. Based on the CDR3 plus reference TRBV7-3 and TRBJ1-1, the full variable domain is GAGVSQTPSNKVTEKGKYVELRCDPISGHTALYWYRQSLGQGPEFLIYFQGTGAADDSGLPNDRFFAVRPEGSVSTLKIQRTERGDSAVYLCASSSGRNTEAFFGQGTRLTVV.

The rearrangement joins TRBV2 to TRBJ1-1; 8 positions agree with TRBD1. The CDR3 runs 12 residues. The V gene's germline CDR1 is SNHLY and CDR2 FYNNEI. V gave up 6 bases and J gave up 8 bases; unmatched junction bases: 5. CDR3: CASSRDRNEAFF. In DNA, the CDR3 is TGTGCCAGCAGCCGGGACAGGAACGAAGCTTTCTTT.

V usage is TRBV19 and J usage is TRBJ2-1; D not certain. The length of the CDR3 is 15 residues. The V end was cut by 3 bases, the J end by 0 bases, with 9 bases between. Germline V gene sequence: CDR1 LNHDA, CDR2 SQIVND (reference sequence). CDR3 DNA: TGTGCCAGTAGTATTGAGGTGAACTCCTACAATGAGCAGTTCTTC. It specifies CASSIEVNSYNEQFF.

This clone was seen only a few times. The chain is built from TRBV5-1 and TRBJ1-2; 7 bases fit TRBD1. This CDR3 region has 16 residues. V shed 2 bases, J shed 1 base, and the junction held 8 bases outside the gene matches. In germline, CDR1 is SGHRS, CDR2 YFSETQ. DNA of the CDR3: TGCGCCAGCAGCTTAGGGACAGCCTCGCGTAACTATGGCTACACCTTC. It encodes CASSLGTASRNYGYTF.

This chain joins TRBV11-2 and TRBJ1-1, with 8 positions matching TRBD1. The J segment lost 1 base and the V segment lost 6 bases, leaving 7 bases of the junction unmatched. Germline loops: CDR1 SGHAT, CDR2 FQNNGV. CDR3 length equals 15 residues. The CDR3 sequence is CASRGTGVTNTEAFF. The CDR3, as DNA: TGTGCCAGCAGGGGGACAGGTGTTACGAACACTGAAGCTTTCTTT.

This chain uses TRBV11-2 with TRBJ2-3; 14 bases match TRBD2. Germline CDR1 is SGHAT and CDR2 is FQNNGV. The CDR3 runs 15 residues. V dropped 6 bases and J dropped 4; count of bases not matched to a gene: 3. In nucleotides, the CDR3 is TGTGCCAGCAGATCGGGACTAGCGGGAGCAGATACGCAGTATTTT. The encoded protein is CASRSGLAGADTQYF.

The rearrangement links TRBV27 to TRBJ2-5, with TRBD1 matching over 8 bases. CDR1 is MNHEY and CDR2 is SMNVEV in the germline V gene (reference sequence). CDR3 length: 18 residues. The V and J ends lost 0 bases and 2 bases, in that order; junction bases with no gene match: 11. The CDR3 is CASSLSGAGTGHQETQYF. CDR3 in DNA: TGTGCCAGCAGTTTATCAGGCGCCGGGACAGGTCATCAAGAGACCCAGTACTTC.

In this sample, this clone turned up once. Other DNA sequences in this sample translate to the same CDR3. This chain joins TRBV9 and TRBJ2-2; D ambiguous. The germline gives CDR1 SGDLS, CDR2 YYNGEE. This CDR3 comprises 13 residues. Between the trimmed V and J ends, which lost 2 bases and 3 bases, there was a span of 5 bases. CDR3: CASSVAYTGELFF. Written as DNA, the CDR3 is TGTGCCAGCAGCGTTGCCTACACCGGGGAGCTGTTTTTT.

Only a few counts were recorded for this clone. V gene TRBV18 combines with J gene TRBJ2-2, with D unclear. The CDR3 contains 12 residues. Germline CDR1 and CDR2: KGHSH and LQKENI. V was cut by 1 base and J by 4 bases, with 1 base left in between. The CDR3 DNA is TGTGCCAGCTCACCACTCACCGGGGAGCTGTTTTTT. Translating gives CASSPLTGELFF.

This clone was seen a single time. The rearrangement links TRBV5-1 to TRBJ2-3; 13 bases are shared with TRBD2. Germline assignment: CDR1 SGHRS and CDR2 YFSETQ. The CDR3 has 17 residues. Germline trimming cut 0 bases from V and 5 bases from J; bases unmatched to any gene: 6. The CDR3 sequence is CASSLGPTSGRGDTQYF. DNA for the CDR3: TGCGCCAGCAGCTTGGGGCCAACTAGCGGGAGGGGAGATACGCAGTATTTT.

The V and J genes are TRBV5-4 and TRBJ2-4, with 7 positions matching TRBD1. The CDR3 covers 14 residues. Per the germline V gene, CDR1 is SGHNT and CDR2 is YYREEE (reference sequence). J was trimmed by 6 bases and V by 4 bases; bases with no gene match: 7. The CDR3 region has the DNA TGTGCCAGCAGCCCCGACAGGGAAACAAACATTCAGTACTTC. Its translation is CASSPDRETNIQYF.

The rearrangement uses TRBV2 and TRBJ1-1; TRBD1 might be the D (5 bases). This CDR3 region has 12 residues. CDR1 is SNHLY, CDR2 FYNNEI, per germline. V shed 6 bases and J shed 11 bases, with 16 bases lying between them. DNA of the CDR3: TGTGCCAGCAGCCGGGACGCACGAGGGGCTTTCTTT. Its protein is CASSRDARGAFF.

The rearrangement uses TRBV19 and TRBJ2-3, with 10 bases matching TRBD2. CDR1 is LNHDA and CDR2 is SQIVND in the germline V gene (reference sequence). V shed 4 bases, J shed 1 base, and the junction held 2 bases outside the gene matches. This CDR3 region has 15 residues. The CDR3 here is CASSTGTSGTDTQYF. The CDR3 coding sequence is TGTGCCAGTAGTACCGGGACTAGCGGCACAGATACGCAGTATTTT.

The V gene is TRBV29-1, the J gene TRBJ1-3; no clear D gene. V was cut by 5 bases and J by 8 bases, with 19 bases left in between. This CDR3 has 14 amino acids. Germline V gene sequence: CDR1 SQVTM, CDR2 ANQGSEA. The CDR3 DNA sequence: TGCAGCGTTAGGGTTCCCGTAAACGGGGACACCATATATTTT. Its translation is CSVRVPVNGDTIYF. The full variable domain, in which reference TRBV29-1 and TRBJ1-3 provide the parts outside the CDR3, is SAVISQKPSRDICQRGTSLTIQCQVDSQVTMMFWYRQQPGQSLTLIATANQGSEATYESGFVIDKFPISRPNLTFSTLTVSNMSPEDSSIYLCSVRVPVNGDTIYFGEGSWLTVV.

J is TRBJ2-7 and V is TRBV2; D gene unclear. V was clipped by 8 bases and J by 3 bases, with 5 bases between them. CDR3 length: 10 amino acids. In germline, CDR1 is SNHLY, CDR2 FYNNEI. This CDR3 reads CASALYEQYV. The CDR3 nucleotides are TGTGCCAGCGCTCTCTACGAGCAGTACGTC.

The chain joins TRBV15 to TRBJ2-5, with 10 bases identical to TRBD1. This CDR3 comprises 16 residues. CDR1 and CDR2 from the germline V gene are LNHNV and YYDKDF (reference sequence). The ends lost 5 bases at V and 5 bases at J; junction bases unmatched: 11. The CDR3 here is CATSLRRDRGGETQYF. The DNA of the CDR3 is TGTGCCACCAGCCTTAGACGGGACAGGGGAGGGGAGACCCAGTACTTC. Full variable domain (outside the CDR3, taken from reference TRBV15 and TRBJ2-5): DAMVIQNPRYQVTQFGKPVTLSCSQTLNHNVMYWYQQKSSQAPKLLFHYYDKDFNNEADTPDNFQSRRPNTSFCFLDIRSPGLGDTAMYLCATSLRRDRGGETQYFGPGTRLLVL.